This TCR beta chain derives from a study of Ad26.COV2.S vaccination and SARS-CoV-2 variants. About the study: The donor was enrolled in the Ad26.COV2.S arm of the COV1001 trial. Ad26.COV2.S shots went into the muscle once or twice, 56 days apart. Regarding the study as a whole: Estimates derived from TCR breadth and depth analyses may have underestimated total T cell responses. Vaccine recipients posted higher spike-specific TCR breadth than their placebo counterparts.

Treatment given: roughly 20 received Ad26.COV2.S at low or high dose, single or two shots; 5 received placebo; per-sample allocation not given. The investigators took samples on day 63 after the first vaccine or placebo injection. Germline V gene lookup returns CDR1 SGDLS and CDR2 YYNGEE. The CDR3 is made up of 13 amino acids. V was clipped by 4 bases and J by 11 bases, with 13 bases between them. About this clone: Its specificity is not known.

Assay: immunoSEQ multiplex PCR; the TCRdb copy retains only in-frame clones and omits some. The sample carries more than 300,000 clones, just over 85% recorded once. The origin of this receptor is a person between 18 and 60 years old who received the Ad26.COV2.S COVID-19 vaccine or a placebo. Sequenced here: peripheral blood, sampled in a trial of Ad26.COV2.S vaccine versus placebo. This rearrangement joins TRBV9 to TRBJ1-6; D gene unclear. As DNA, the CDR3 is TGTGCCAGCAGCCCATCTAAGGACCCACCCCTCCACTTT. Amino acids: CASSPSKDPPLHF.